A single sample is the source of the 5 T cell receptor beta chains below, sequenced in a study of cytomegalovirus exposure and HLA in healthy donors (dated by TCRdb to about 2017). Receptor libraries were prepared by the immunoSEQ multiplex PCR assay. A mixture of 60 forward primers for TCR Vbeta segments and 13 reverse primers for TCR Jbeta segments was used in the multiplex PCR. This immuneACCESS table, as held by TCRdb, lists in-frame sequences with V and J called but not all clones. Of the missing ones, under half trace to an unresolved V gene in checked studies; the others have no known cause. The table for this sample lists 35,000 to 45,000 clones; about two thirds of them were counted only once. 12% of the sample is held by the ten biggest clonotypes. Sequencing used PBMCs. These receptors came from a man aged 60 to 69 in good health and CMV-seropositive.

This chain connects TRBV29-1 to TRBJ2-1; 8 nucleotides match TRBD2. The CDR3 runs to 16 residues. Germline V gives CDR1 SQVTM, CDR2 ANQGSEA. V shed 0 bases, J shed 6 bases, and the junction held 10 bases outside the gene matches. In nucleotides, the CDR3 is TGCAGCGTTGAAGATCGAGTGTCGGGACTAGTCAATGAGCAGTTCTTC. Translating it yields CSVEDRVSGLVNEQFF.

The CDR3 spells CASSWTGTGVWEQFF. The CDR3 coding sequence is TGCGCCAGCAGCTGGACGGGGACAGGGGTCTGGGAGCAGTTCTTC. This rearrangement joins TRBV5-1 to TRBJ2-1, with 10 bases identical to TRBD1. This CDR3 has 15 residues. Trimming removed 3 bases from V and 10 bases from J; junction bases left unmatched: 10. In germline, CDR1 is SGHRS, CDR2 YFSETQ.

The chain uses TRBV19 and TRBJ2-2; weak D call: TRBD2 (6 bases). Trimming left V 2 bases short and J 4 bases short, with 8 bases between. The CDR3 runs to 14 residues. The germline CDR1 and CDR2 sequences are LNHDA and SQIVND (reference sequence). CDR3 protein: CASSIREATGELFF. The CDR3, as DNA: TGTGCCAGTAGTATAAGGGAGGCCACCGGGGAGCTGTTTTTT.

The chain has TRBV29-1 and TRBJ2-3, with TRBD1 matching 7 bases. J gave up 0 bases and V 8 bases, and 5 bases lay outside the gene matches. The CDR3 loop spans 13 amino acids. The germline V gene has CDR1 SQVTM and CDR2 ANQGSEA. Here the CDR3 reads CSLGTVSTDTQYF. CDR3 coding DNA: TGCAGCCTCGGGACAGTAAGCACAGATACGCAGTATTTT.

The chain recombines TRBV5-1 with TRBJ1-1; D might be TRBD1 (5 bases). V lost 3 bases to trimming and J lost 1 base, with 10 bases between them. The CDR3 has 14 amino acids. CDR1 and CDR2 from the germline V gene are SGHRS and YFSETQ. The CDR3 DNA sequence: TGCGCCAGCAGCTCACAGGCCTCGAACACTGAAGCTTTCTTT. Its translation is CASSSQASNTEAFF.